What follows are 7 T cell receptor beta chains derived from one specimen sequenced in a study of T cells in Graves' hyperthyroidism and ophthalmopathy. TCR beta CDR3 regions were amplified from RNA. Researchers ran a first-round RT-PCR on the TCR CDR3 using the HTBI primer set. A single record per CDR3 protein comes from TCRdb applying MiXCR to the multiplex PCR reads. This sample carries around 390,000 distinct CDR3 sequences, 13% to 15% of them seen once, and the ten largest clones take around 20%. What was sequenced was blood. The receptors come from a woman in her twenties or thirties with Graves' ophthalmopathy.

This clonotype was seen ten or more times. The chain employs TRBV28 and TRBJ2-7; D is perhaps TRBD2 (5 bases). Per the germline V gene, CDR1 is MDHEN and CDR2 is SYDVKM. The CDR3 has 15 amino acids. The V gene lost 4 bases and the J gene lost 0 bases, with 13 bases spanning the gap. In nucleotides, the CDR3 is TGTGCCAGCAGTTCCCCGGGGTCCAGCTCCTACGAGCAGTACTTC. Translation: CASSSPGSSSYEQYF. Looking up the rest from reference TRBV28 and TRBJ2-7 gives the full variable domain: DVKVTQSSRYLVKRTGEKVFLECVQDMDHENMFWYRQDPGLGLRLIYFSYDVKMKEKGDIPEGYSVSREKKERFSLILESASTNQTSMYLCASSSPGSSSYEQYFGPGTRLTVT.

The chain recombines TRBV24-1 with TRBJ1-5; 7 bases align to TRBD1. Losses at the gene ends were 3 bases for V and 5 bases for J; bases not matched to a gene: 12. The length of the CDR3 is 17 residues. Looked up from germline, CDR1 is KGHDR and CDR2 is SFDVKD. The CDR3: CATSDQTGEQGDQPQHF. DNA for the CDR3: TGTGCCACCAGTGATCAAACAGGGGAACAAGGGGATCAGCCCCAGCATTTT.

The chain's CDR3 is CASSLYGAGAIYEQYF. DNA for the CDR3: TGCGCCAGCAGCTTGTATGGAGCAGGGGCTATCTACGAGCAGTACTTC. The rearrangement uses TRBV5-1 and TRBJ2-7, with a weak D call TRBD1 (6 bases). The CDR3 consists of 16 residues. Trimming stripped 1 base from V and 3 bases from J, with 17 bases between. Per the germline V gene, CDR1 is SGHRS and CDR2 is YFSETQ.

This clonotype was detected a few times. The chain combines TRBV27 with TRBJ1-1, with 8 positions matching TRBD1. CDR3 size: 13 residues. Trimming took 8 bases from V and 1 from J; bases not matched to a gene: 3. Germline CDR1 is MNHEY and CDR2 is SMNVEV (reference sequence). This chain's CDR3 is CASRDRTNTEAFF. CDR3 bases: TGTGCCAGCCGGGACAGGACGAACACTGAAGCTTTCTTT.

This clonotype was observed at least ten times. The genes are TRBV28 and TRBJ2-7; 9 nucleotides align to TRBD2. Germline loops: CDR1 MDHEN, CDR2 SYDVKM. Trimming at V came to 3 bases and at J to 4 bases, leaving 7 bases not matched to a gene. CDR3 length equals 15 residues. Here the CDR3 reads CASSFVTSGAYEQYF. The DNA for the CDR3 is TGTGCCAGCAGTTTTGTGACTAGCGGTGCGTACGAGCAGTACTTC. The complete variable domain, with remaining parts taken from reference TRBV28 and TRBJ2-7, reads DVKVTQSSRYLVKRTGEKVFLECVQDMDHENMFWYRQDPGLGLRLIYFSYDVKMKEKGDIPEGYSVSREKKERFSLILESASTNQTSMYLCASSFVTSGAYEQYFGPGTRLTVT.

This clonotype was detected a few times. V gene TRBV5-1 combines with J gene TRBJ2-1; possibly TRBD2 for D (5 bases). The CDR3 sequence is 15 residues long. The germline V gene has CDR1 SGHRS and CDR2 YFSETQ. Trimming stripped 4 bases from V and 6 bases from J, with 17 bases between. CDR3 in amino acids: CASSKKSGLFNEQFF. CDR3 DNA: TGCGCCAGCAGCAAAAAGAGTGGACTCTTCAATGAGCAGTTCTTC.

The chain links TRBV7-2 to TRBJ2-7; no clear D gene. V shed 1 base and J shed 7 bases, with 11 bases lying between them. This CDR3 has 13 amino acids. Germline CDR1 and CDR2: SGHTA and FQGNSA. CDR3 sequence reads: CASSLGDASEQYF. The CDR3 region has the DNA TGTGCCAGCAGCTTAGGCGACGCCTCTGAGCAGTACTTC.